One T cell receptor beta chain is described in this entry. Its antigen target is currently unknown. Base quality data are lacking; no much larger clone is found one base away. The source of the sample is a study of shared clonotypes between healthy human individuals (dated by TCRdb to 2018 to 2021). The study in broad terms: A few men and a couple of women, aged 18 to 49 years, made up the cohort. To estimate repertoire size and how much clonotype sharing occurs between individuals, the study deeply sequenced the blood TCR repertoires of 5 or 6 healthy adults. To increase sequencing depth and limit assay-specific biases, different laboratories used diverse techniques to prepare libraries and sequence TCR repertoires. Each donor's leukapheresis produced roughly between roughly 0.85 and 9.5 billion PBMCs. On the study overall, not on this receptor specifically: Sampling was restricted to blood, and TCR repertoires in tissues likely differ from the TCR repertoires found in blood. Because the study included only a small number of donors, the genetic and exposure-history diversity represented was limited. Based on pairwise subsampling, the degree of clonotype sharing among donors was expected to be affected by sequencing depth.

Trimming takes 6 bases from V and 0 bases from J, and the germline ends sit 11 bases apart. As encoded in the germline V gene, CDR1 is SNHLY while CDR2 is FYNNEI. The CDR3 has 14 amino acids, counting the end cysteine and phenylalanine. Just the 42-base CDR3 DNA is kept, in frame starting at base 1. The donors were healthy, HIV-negative adults who had no recently reported acute infections or vaccinations. All donors were Caucasian adults living in Nashville, Tennessee, USA. In the unsorted samples, roughly 90 million PBMCs were counted, and genomic DNA was extracted using the QIAamp DNA Blood Mini kit. Blood was obtained by leukapheresis, after which PBMCs were separated by Ficoll-Histopaque density gradient centrifugation and cryopreserved in liquid nitrogen vapor phase. Using the deep immunoSEQ assay, multiplex PCR amplified TCR CDR3 regions from genomic DNA. For each cell subset, the extracted genomic DNA was distributed evenly across all wells of several immunoSEQ 96-well plates, and each plate served as one replicate. For unsorted PBMC, each replicate PCR was loaded with 300 to 350 ng genomic DNA, equivalent to about 30,000 T cell genomes. Genomic DNA from unsorted PBMC was sequenced over ten immunoSEQ deep assay plates. Purified libraries were measured with a Qubit 3.0 fluorometer, size-checked on a Bioanalyzer 2100, and measured again with the KAPA Library Quantification kit. Every immunoSEQ 96-well plate was sequenced on a dedicated single-read 150-cycle Illumina NextSeq 550 flow cell. As for the authors' bioinformatics: Because only junctional sequences without quality scores were contained in the immunoSEQ output, filtering matching that applied to full-length reads could not be performed. To assign V/J genes and CDR3, sequences were annotated against IMGT germline references using PyIR, a Python wrapper for IgBLAST v1.9. Any read was removed if the V/J assignment was weak (E-value above 1e-6), the CDR3 was missing, or the read contained stop codons, out-of-frame junctions, or ambiguous translated residues. V3J clonotypes were defined as sequences sharing an identical inferred V gene, J gene, and CDR3 amino acid sequence. Percentage overlap between repertoires was computed as shared unique clonotypes divided by the size of the smaller repertoire. RTK rarefaction, the Chao1 estimator, and Recon v2.1 estimates of unobserved clonotypes were used to assess repertoire richness. The clones in this table, taken by TCRdb from immuneACCESS, are in-frame only. Not every clone is retained; where verified, under half of the shortfall comes from an unresolved V gene, and the cause of the rest is unknown. The DNA was the basis for D and trimming; V, J and clone size are from that table. For this sample there are around 450,000 clones; around 79% appear just once. The ten top clones hold approximately 13% of the sample.

The sample consisted of PBMCs. The sequence came from a woman between 35 and 50 years old in good health. Some clones in this sample may be carry-over from other donors' samples. Here the chain combines TRBV2 and TRBJ2-5; tentative D gene TRBD2, with 5 bases matching. The DNA sequence follows: TGTGCCAGCAGAGCCCCGACTAACCAAGAGACCCAGTACTTC. Translated, it reads CASRAPTNQETQYF.